This TCR beta chain was observed in a study of T cell responses to AZD1222 COVID-19 vaccine. The V gene's germline CDR1 is MNHNS and CDR2 SASEGT. The CDR3 runs 14 residues. Trimming shortened V by 2 bases and J by 3 bases, and 8 bases separated the two germline ends. Clones were read by immunoSEQ multiplex PCR, and TCRdb kept only the in-frame ones, dropping some. Of 130,000 or so clones in the sample, less than 95% were seen once. Study-wide results and limits: Sampling that yielded the repertoires occurred only after the peak T cell response. Recipients of two AZD1222 doses showed rising Spike-specific TCR breadth and depth.

Remarks on this clone: The antigen remains undetermined.

The rearrangement links TRBV6-1 to TRBJ1-5, with a possible D match to TRBD1 (5 bases). This TCR derives from an adult who received the MenACWY meningococcal vaccine as a control. This specimen was peripheral blood, taken 28 days after the second dose of the MenACWY control vaccine. The DNA for the CDR3 is TGTGCCAGCAGTGAACAGGGATTCAATCAGCCCCAGCATTTT. Translating gives CASSEQGFNQPQHF.